This T cell receptor (beta chain) came from a study of shared clonotypes between healthy human individuals. Germline V CDR1 and CDR2: LNHNV, YYDKDF (reference sequence). Trimming shortened V by 0 bases and J by 6 bases, and 17 bases separated the two germline ends. The CDR3 is 16 amino acids. Regarding this clone: Its antigen is currently unknown.

Using immunoSEQ multiplex PCR, the repertoire was profiled, and TCRdb retains in-frame clones only, with some absent. Among around 1.1 million clones listed, around 78% were seen once. Broader study findings: Deeper or shallower sequencing was expected to change how clonotypes are shared among donors.

This receptor was identified in a man between 18 and 35 years old in good health. Some clones in this sample may be carry-over from other donors' samples. The sample was memory CD4+ T cells from PBMCs. Regarding subset: CD45RA-negative fraction. The chain links TRBV15 to TRBJ1-2; no definite D call. CDR3 sequence: CATSRDLTGRIHGYTF. The DNA of the CDR3 is TGTGCCACCAGCAGAGATCTAACCGGCAGGATCCATGGCTACACCTTC.